One sample yielded the 6 T cell receptor beta chains listed below, sequenced in a study of T cell responses to AZD1222 COVID-19 vaccine. Libraries were prepared by immunoSEQ multiplex PCR; TCRdb keeps only in-frame clonotypes and omits some of them. The sample holds more than 85,000 clones, about 90% seen once. The specimen comprised peripheral blood, sampled on day 0 of AZD1222 vaccination. These receptors all come from an adult in good health.

This clone was observed a single time. The rearrangement uses TRBV19 and TRBJ1-1; maybe TRBD1 (5 bases). V was pared by 1 base and J by 1 base, with 16 bases between. The CDR3 length is 17 residues. Per germline, CDR1 LNHDA and CDR2 SQIVND (reference sequence). For the CDR3, the DNA is TGTGCCAGTAGTATAGGCCCCGGGGGGGGATCGAACACTGAAGCTTTCTTT. It codes for CASSIGPGGGSNTEAFF.

The rearrangement joins TRBV18 to TRBJ2-2; TRBD1 might be the D (5 bases). Germline V CDR1 and CDR2: KGHSH, LQKENI. The CDR3 extends over 17 amino acids. V lost 3 bases, J lost 7 bases, and 21 bases lay in between. The CDR3 sequence is CASSPYISAGKVGELFF. Written as DNA, the CDR3 is TGTGCCAGCTCACCCTATATTTCAGCAGGGAAGGTCGGGGAGCTGTTTTTT.

The V gene is TRBV4-1, the J gene TRBJ2-3; the match to TRBD2 covers 12 bases. The CDR3 has 18 residues. Losses at the gene ends were 5 bases for V and 0 bases for J; bases not matched to a gene: 9. In germline, CDR1 is MGHRA, CDR2 YSYEKL. DNA for the CDR3: TGCGCCAGCAGCGCGACTAGCGGGGGAGGCGATAGCACAGATACGCAGTATTTT. The encoded protein is CASSATSGGGDSTDTQYF.

The rearrangement uses TRBV7-9 and TRBJ1-1; the D is unclear. The CDR3 is 12 residues long. Trimming cost V 4 bases and J 6 bases, with 9 bases left between them. Germline loops: CDR1 SEHNR, CDR2 FQNEAQ (reference sequence). CDR3 DNA sequence: TGTGCCAGCAGCTGGTCAGGCGCTGAAGCTTTCTTT. It translates to CASSWSGAEAFF. Together with reference TRBV7-9 and TRBJ1-1, the CDR3 gives the full variable domain: DTGVSQNPRHKITKRGQNVTFRCDPISEHNRLYWYRQTLGQGPEFLTYFQNEAQLEKSRLLSDRFSAERPKGSFSTLEIQRTEQGDSAMYLCASSWSGAEAFFGQGTRLTVV.

This chain links TRBV7-2 with TRBJ2-1, with D perhaps given as TRBD1 or TRBD2 (5 bases each). The CDR3 is 15 residues long. Germline CDR1 is SGHTA and CDR2 is FQGNSA. Trimming removed 2 bases at V and 0 bases at J, with 8 bases between. The CDR3 nucleotides are TGTGCCAGCAGCTTACTCGGGGCCTCCTACAATGAGCAGTTCTTC. This gives the protein CASSLLGASYNEQFF.

This chain links TRBV15 with TRBJ1-1, with D perhaps matching TRBD1 (5 bases). CDR1 is LNHNV, CDR2 YYDKDF, per germline (reference sequence). The CDR3 consists of 14 residues. V was clipped by 3 bases and J by 1 base, with 9 bases between them. CDR3 coding DNA: TGTGCCACCAGCAGCCCAGGGACGAACACTGAAGCTTTCTTT. It encodes CATSSPGTNTEAFF. Complete variable domain (other parts from reference TRBV15 and TRBJ1-1): DAMVIQNPRYQVTQFGKPVTLSCSQTLNHNVMYWYQQKSSQAPKLLFHYYDKDFNNEADTPDNFQSRRPNTSFCFLDIRSPGLGDTAMYLCATSSPGTNTEAFFGQGTRLTVV.